Below are 14 T cell receptor beta chains sequenced from a single sample in a study of cytotoxic CD8 clonotypes in ibrutinib-treated CLL. The assay was immunoSEQ multiplex PCR, and TCRdb's table has in-frame clones only and misses some. This sample has 100,000 to 150,000 clones, with 80% to 90% found just once. This specimen was PBMCs, taken after 24 months of ibrutinib treatment. All receptors come from a human donor with chronic lymphocytic leukemia.

This chain joins TRBV4-3 and TRBJ2-6; D not resolved. CDR3 length: 15 residues. CDR1 is LGHNA, CDR2 YSLEER, per germline. The V end lost 1 base, the J end lost 2 bases, and 6 bases lay between the germline ends. The CDR3 sequence is CASSQGIAGANVLTF. The CDR3 DNA follows: TGCGCCAGCAGCCAAGGTATAGCTGGGGCCAACGTCCTGACTTTC.

This clone was found once. The chain combines TRBV5-5 with TRBJ1-6; no definite D call. CDR1 and CDR2 (germline): SGHKS, YYEKEE (reference sequence). Trimming took 0 bases from V and 7 from J, leaving 14 bases between them. CDR3 length: 16 residues. The CDR3 is CASSLVSTAPNSPLHF. The CDR3 nucleotides are TGTGCCAGCAGCTTGGTGAGCACCGCGCCCAATTCACCCCTCCACTTT.

The gene calls are TRBV4-3 and TRBJ2-6; 11 bases align to TRBD1. CDR1 LGHNA and CDR2 YSLEER come from the germline V gene. Trimming took 3 bases from V and 4 from J; bases not matched to a gene: 11. This CDR3 comprises 19 residues. The CDR3 here is CASSQFLGQGASGANVLTF. The CDR3 DNA follows: TGCGCCAGCAGCCAGTTCCTAGGACAGGGGGCGTCGGGGGCCAACGTCCTGACTTTC.

This chain connects TRBV29-1 to TRBJ1-5, with D possibly being TRBD1 (6 bases). V was shortened by 4 bases and J by 2 bases, with 15 bases between the two germline ends. CDR3 length: 15 residues. Germline CDR1 is SQVTM and CDR2 is ANQGSEA. For the CDR3, the DNA is TGCAGCGTTGTTGAGAACAGGGCTGGCAATCAGCCCCAGCATTTT. This codes for CSVVENRAGNQPQHF.

The chain's CDR3 is CASSFQDRDRAKDGYTF. The CDR3 DNA follows: TGTGCCAGTAGTTTTCAAGACCGGGACAGAGCTAAGGATGGCTACACCTTC. The rearrangement joins TRBV19 to TRBJ1-2, with 7 positions matching TRBD1. The CDR3 has 17 residues. From germline, CDR1 is LNHDA and CDR2 SQIVND (reference sequence). The J segment lost 6 bases and the V segment lost 5 bases, leaving 18 bases of the junction unmatched.

In DNA, the CDR3 is TGTGCCAGCAGCCGAGGTTCTGGGAGAACCCAGTACTTC. Its protein is CASSRGSGRTQYF. V is TRBV6-5 and J is TRBJ2-5; TRBD2 might be the D (5 bases). V was pared by 6 bases and J by 8 bases, with 16 bases between. Germline CDR1 and CDR2: MNHEY and SVGAGI. CDR3 length: 13 amino acids.

Regarding this clone: One junction end disagrees with the germline gene, perhaps due to a read error. The chain joins TRBV28 to TRBJ2-2, with 9 nucleotides matching TRBD1. CDR3 length: 12 amino acids. The germline V gene has CDR1 MDHEN and CDR2 SYDVKM. The CDR3 is CASSTPTGGLFF. The CDR3 DNA sequence: TGTGCCAGCAGCACCCCGACAGGGGGGCTGTTTTTT.

The rearrangement uses TRBV7-6 and TRBJ2-7; 11 bases fit TRBD1. Germline lookup yields CDR1 SGHVS and CDR2 FNYEAQ. The CDR3 consists of 15 residues. The J segment lost 7 bases and the V segment lost 4 bases, leaving 9 bases of the junction unmatched. The CDR3 here is CASSWAPDRGQEQYF. CDR3 in DNA: TGTGCCAGCAGCTGGGCGCCGGACAGGGGGCAAGAGCAGTACTTC.

This chain connects TRBV7-2 to TRBJ2-4, with 15 bases aligning to TRBD2. The CDR3 totals 15 residues. The germline V gene encodes CDR1 SGHTA and CDR2 FQGNSA. The V gene end was trimmed by 4 bases and the J gene end by 9 bases; junction bases not matched to a gene: 4. The CDR3, as DNA: TGTGCCAGCAGCTCCGGACTAGCGGGAGGGGGCATTCAGTACTTC. Protein: CASSSGLAGGGIQYF.

V usage is TRBV7-9 and J usage is TRBJ1-2; D is undetermined. From germline, CDR1 is SEHNR and CDR2 FQNEAQ (reference sequence). The CDR3 covers 13 residues. V dropped 1 base and J dropped 2 bases, with 5 bases sitting between them. The CDR3 sequence is CASSLEENYGYTF. CDR3 sequence (DNA): TGTGCCAGCAGCTTAGAAGAAAACTATGGCTACACCTTC.

The chain uses TRBV5-1 and TRBJ2-7, with 7 bases lining up with TRBD1. J gave up 2 bases and V 3 bases, and 5 bases lay outside the gene matches. Germline V gene sequence: CDR1 SGHRS, CDR2 YFSETQ. The CDR3 consists of 14 residues. CDR3 coding DNA: TGCGCCAGCAGCTCACCGGGACAGACCTACGAGCAGTACTTC. Residues: CASSSPGQTYEQYF. Together with reference TRBV5-1 and TRBJ2-7, the CDR3 gives the full variable domain: KAGVTQTPRYLIKTRGQQVTLSCSPISGHRSVSWYQQTPGQGLQFLFEYFSETQRNKGNFPGRFSGRQFSNSRSEMNVSTLELGDSALYLCASSSPGQTYEQYFGPGTRLTVT.

The chain is built from TRBV4-2 and TRBJ2-7; D is perhaps TRBD1 (6 bases). Germline assignment: CDR1 LGHNA and CDR2 YNFKEQ. The CDR3 sequence is 15 residues long. The V gene lost 0 bases and the J gene lost 3 bases, with 12 bases spanning the gap. The CDR3 coding sequence is TGTGCCAGCAGCCAAGATGCAGGGGACATCTACGAGCAGTACTTC. Its translation: CASSQDAGDIYEQYF.

This rearrangement joins TRBV19 to TRBJ1-3, with a weak D call TRBD1 (5 bases). V shed 9 bases and J shed 0 bases, with 12 bases lying between them. Germline assignment: CDR1 LNHDA and CDR2 SQIVND (reference sequence). CDR3 length equals 14 residues. CDR3 nucleotide sequence: TGTGCCAGCAGCGGGACCTACTCTGGAAACACCATATATTTT. Translation: CASSGTYSGNTIYF.

V and J are TRBV4-1 and TRBJ1-5, with D maybe TRBD1 (6 bases). The V gene's germline CDR1 is MGHRA and CDR2 YSYEKL. The CDR3 runs 16 residues. Trimming removed 0 bases at V and 0 bases at J, with 9 bases between. Here the CDR3 DNA reads TGCGCCAGCAGCCAAGATCCAGGGGCTAGCAATCAGCCCCAGCATTTT. Protein product: CASSQDPGASNQPQHF.